This T cell receptor beta chain is from a study of regulatory T cells in long-lasting Graves disease. Time point reported: newly diagnosed GD, antithyroid drugs for less than 3 months. Following extraction of RNA from PBMCs, that RNA was used to make the TCR library. This clonotype was counted at least ten times. HTBI primers from iRepertoire and Arm-PCR of CDR3 regions yielded the TCR beta libraries. TCRdb analysed the multiplex PCR reads with MiXCR anew, one entry per CDR3 protein. The sample holds 450,000 to 600,000 distinct CDR3 sequences, roughly 14% seen once. The V end lost 8 bases, the J end lost 0 bases, and 14 bases lay between the germline ends. The CDR3 totals 13 residues. Germline-derived CDR1 and CDR2 are DFQATT and SNEGSKA (reference sequence). These data also formed part of another study, on T cells in Graves' hyperthyroidism and ophthalmopathy.

This TCR came from a young man with Graves disease. The chain is built from TRBV20-1 and TRBJ2-7; the D is unclear. The source was peripheral blood mononuclear cells (PBMCs), collected at new diagnosis, from a patient treated with antithyroid drugs. The CDR3, as DNA: TGCAGTACCGGAAGGGTTAGCTCCTACGAGCAGTACTTC. It codes for CSTGRVSSYEQYF.